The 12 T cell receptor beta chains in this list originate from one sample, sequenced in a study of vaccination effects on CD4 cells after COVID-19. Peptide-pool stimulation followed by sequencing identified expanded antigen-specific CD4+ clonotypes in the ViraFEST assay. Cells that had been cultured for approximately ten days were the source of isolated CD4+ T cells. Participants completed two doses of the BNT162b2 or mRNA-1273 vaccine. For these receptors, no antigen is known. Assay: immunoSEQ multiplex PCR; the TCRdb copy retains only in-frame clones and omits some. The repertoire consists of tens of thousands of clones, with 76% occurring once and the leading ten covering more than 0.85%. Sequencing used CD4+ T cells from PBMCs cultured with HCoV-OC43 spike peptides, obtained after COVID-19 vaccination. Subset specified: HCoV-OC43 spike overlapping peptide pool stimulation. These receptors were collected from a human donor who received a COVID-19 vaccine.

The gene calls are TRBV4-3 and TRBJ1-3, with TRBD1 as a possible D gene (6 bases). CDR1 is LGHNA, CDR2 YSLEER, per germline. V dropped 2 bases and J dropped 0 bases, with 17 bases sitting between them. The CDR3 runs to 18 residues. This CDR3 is CASSQPTTGLNSGNTIYF. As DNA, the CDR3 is TGCGCCAGCAGCCAACCGACAACAGGGCTGAACTCTGGAAACACCATATATTTT.

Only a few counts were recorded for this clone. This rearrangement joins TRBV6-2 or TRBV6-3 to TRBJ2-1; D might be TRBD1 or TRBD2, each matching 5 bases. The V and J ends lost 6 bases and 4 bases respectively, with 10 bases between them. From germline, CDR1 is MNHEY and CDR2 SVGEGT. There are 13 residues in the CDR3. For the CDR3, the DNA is TGTGCCAGCAGCCGGGACGGATACAATGAGCAGTTCTTC. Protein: CASSRDGYNEQFF.

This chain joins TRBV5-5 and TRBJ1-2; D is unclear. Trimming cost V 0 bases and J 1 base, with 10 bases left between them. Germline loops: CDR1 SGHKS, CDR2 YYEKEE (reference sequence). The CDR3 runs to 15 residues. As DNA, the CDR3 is TGTGCCAGCAGCTTGGCCCCCGGCGGTAACTATGGCTACACCTTC. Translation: CASSLAPGGNYGYTF.

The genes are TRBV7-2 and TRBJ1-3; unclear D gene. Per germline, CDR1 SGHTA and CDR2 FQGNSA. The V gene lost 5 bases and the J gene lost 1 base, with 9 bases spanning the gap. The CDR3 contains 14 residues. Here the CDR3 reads CASSPGYSGNTIYF. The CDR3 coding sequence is TGTGCCAGCAGCCCCGGTTATTCTGGAAACACCATATATTTT.

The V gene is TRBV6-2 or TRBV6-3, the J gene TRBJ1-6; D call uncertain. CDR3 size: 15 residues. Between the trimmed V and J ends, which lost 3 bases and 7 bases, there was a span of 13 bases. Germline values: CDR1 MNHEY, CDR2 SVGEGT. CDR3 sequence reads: CASSYDGRRNSPLHF. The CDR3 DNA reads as TGTGCCAGCAGTTATGACGGTAGGAGGAATTCACCCCTCCACTTT.

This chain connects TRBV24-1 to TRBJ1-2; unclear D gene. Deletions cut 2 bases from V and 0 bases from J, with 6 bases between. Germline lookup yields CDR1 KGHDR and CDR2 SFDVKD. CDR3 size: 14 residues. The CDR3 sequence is CATSDSGPNYGYTF. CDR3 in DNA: TGTGCCACCAGTGATTCCGGGCCTAACTATGGCTACACCTTC.

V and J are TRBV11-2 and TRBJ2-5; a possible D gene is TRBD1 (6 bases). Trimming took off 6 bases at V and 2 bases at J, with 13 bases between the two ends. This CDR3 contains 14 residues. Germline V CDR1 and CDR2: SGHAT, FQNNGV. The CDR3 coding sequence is TGTGCCAGCAGTCGTGGACAGCTGCAAGAGACCCAGTACTTC. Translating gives CASSRGQLQETQYF.

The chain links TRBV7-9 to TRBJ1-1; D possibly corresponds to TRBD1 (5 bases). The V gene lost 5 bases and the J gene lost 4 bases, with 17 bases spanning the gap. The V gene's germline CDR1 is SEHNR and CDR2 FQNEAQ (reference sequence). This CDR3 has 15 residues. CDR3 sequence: CASSRLQGRVTEAFF. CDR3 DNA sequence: TGTGCCAGCAGCAGACTCCAGGGTCGGGTCACTGAAGCTTTCTTT.

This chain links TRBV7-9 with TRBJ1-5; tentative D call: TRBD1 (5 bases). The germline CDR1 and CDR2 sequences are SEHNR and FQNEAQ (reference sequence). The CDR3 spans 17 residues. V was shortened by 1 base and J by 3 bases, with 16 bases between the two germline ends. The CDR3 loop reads CASSLGWGMVNNQPQHF. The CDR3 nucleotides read TGTGCCAGCAGCTTAGGGTGGGGGATGGTGAACAATCAGCCCCAGCATTTT.

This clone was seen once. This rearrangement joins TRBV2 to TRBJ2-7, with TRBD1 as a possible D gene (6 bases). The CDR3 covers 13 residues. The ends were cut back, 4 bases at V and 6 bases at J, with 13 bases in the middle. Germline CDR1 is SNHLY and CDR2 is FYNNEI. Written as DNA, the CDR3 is TGTGCCAGCAGTGTGTCAGGGGACACCGAGCAGTACGTC. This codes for CASSVSGDTEQYV.

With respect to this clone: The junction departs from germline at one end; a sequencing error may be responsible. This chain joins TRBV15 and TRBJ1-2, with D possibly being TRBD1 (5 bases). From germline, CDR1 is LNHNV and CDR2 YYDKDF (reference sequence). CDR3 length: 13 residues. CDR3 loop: CATSRDRNYGYTF. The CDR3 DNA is TGTGCCACCAGCCGAGACAGAAACTATGGCTACACCTTC.

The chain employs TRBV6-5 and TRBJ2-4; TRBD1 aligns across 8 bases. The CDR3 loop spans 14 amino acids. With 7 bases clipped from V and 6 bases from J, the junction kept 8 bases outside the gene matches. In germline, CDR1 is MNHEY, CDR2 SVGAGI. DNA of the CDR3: TGTGCCAGCAAAGACAGGGGCGATACAAACATTCAGTACTTC. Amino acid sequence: CASKDRGDTNIQYF.